This is a list of T cell receptor beta chains from one sample in a study of CD8 T cells in Susac syndrome. One entry per CDR3 protein, called by TCRdb with MiXCR from the immunoSEQ multiplex PCR reads. Of 300,000 to 350,000 distinct CDR3 sequences in the sample, 92% are singletons; the top ten hold approximately 0.065%. The sample comprised CD4+ T cells from PBMCs. The receptors here all came from a human donor with multiple sclerosis. The CDR3 runs from the conserved cysteine through the conserved F or W. Each record gives: clone size, J gene, D gene, V gene, CDR3 DNA, CDR3 protein. The D gene is left open where the match is weak. Clone size appears in some rows only: once, few, many, or a class for an expanded clone.

abundance: .; j_gene: TRBJ1-1; d_gene: .; v_gene: TRBV18; CDR3nt: TGTGCCAGCTCACCCTCCGGGACGGAGATCGAAGCTTTCTTT; CDR3aa: CASSPSGTEIEAFF
abundance: few; j_gene: TRBJ1-2; d_gene: .; v_gene: TRBV3-1; CDR3nt: TGTGCCAGCAGCCCGACCTTATCGGACTTGGGGCACTATGGCTACACCTTC; CDR3aa: CASSPTLSDLGHYGYTF
abundance: .; j_gene: TRBJ2-2; d_gene: TRBD2; v_gene: TRBV14; CDR3nt: TGTGCCAGCAGCACGCTAGCGGGAGCTCCCGGGGAGCTGTTTTTT; CDR3aa: CASSTLAGAPGELFF
abundance: once; j_gene: TRBJ2-3; d_gene: .; v_gene: TRBV6-6; CDR3nt: TGTGCCAGCAGGGATCGGGGTTCCACAGATACGCAGTATTTT; CDR3aa: CASRDRGSTDTQYF
abundance: .; j_gene: TRBJ2-1; d_gene: .; v_gene: TRBV7-8; CDR3nt: TGTGCCAGCAGCACACAGGGATACTTTATGAATGAGCAGTTCTTC; CDR3aa: CASSTQGYFMNEQFF
abundance: .; j_gene: TRBJ2-1; d_gene: TRBD2; v_gene: TRBV12-3/TRBV12-4; CDR3nt: TGTGCCAGCAGTTTACTGGCGGGAGGTGAGCAGTTCTTC; CDR3aa: CASSLLAGGEQFF
abundance: once; j_gene: TRBJ2-5; d_gene: TRBD2; v_gene: TRBV19; CDR3nt: TGTGCCAGTAGTATGAGGCGGGGGGACCAAGAGACCCAGTACTTC; CDR3aa: CASSMRRGDQETQYF
abundance: .; j_gene: TRBJ2-7; d_gene: TRBD1; v_gene: TRBV5-1; CDR3nt: TGCGCCAGCAGCTTACCCGGGACAGGGGGCTCCTACGAGCAGTACTTC; CDR3aa: CASSLPGTGGSYEQYF
abundance: .; j_gene: TRBJ2-7; d_gene: .; v_gene: TRBV5-1; CDR3nt: TGCGCCAGCAGCTCGGGGTTCGAGCAGGGACCATCCTACGAGCAGTACTTC; CDR3aa: CASSSGFEQGPSYEQYF
abundance: .; j_gene: TRBJ2-3; d_gene: .; v_gene: TRBV7-3; CDR3nt: TGTGCCAGCAGCTCCACGAGCAGCACAGATACGCAGTATTTT; CDR3aa: CASSSTSSTDTQYF